The clone carrying this T cell receptor beta chain appeared a few times. The antigen is not known. This table comes from immunoSEQ multiplex PCR, and its TCRdb copy is limited to in-frame clones, with some not included. Of 2 million to 3 million clones in the sample, 93% were seen once. This sample was included in a study of shared clonotypes between healthy human individuals. Whole-study findings and limits: Naive CD4 clonotype sharing across several donors was 5% to 6%.

The CDR3 loop spans 16 amino acids. The germline V gene has CDR1 LNHDA and CDR2 SQIVND (reference sequence). Trimming left V 1 base short and J 0 bases short, with 12 bases between. The chain is built from TRBV19 and TRBJ1-1, with D uncertain. This TCR was recovered from a young man in good health. Some clones in this sample may be carry-over from other donors' samples. The sample was naive CD4+ T cells from PBMCs. Regarding subset: CD45RA+ positively selected. The CDR3 DNA follows: TGTGCCAGTAGTATAGTTGGCCGACACATGAACACTGAAGCTTTCTTT. It is translated as CASSIVGRHMNTEAFF. The full variable domain, in which reference TRBV19 and TRBJ1-1 provide the parts outside the CDR3, is DGGITQSPKYLFRKEGQNVTLSCEQNLNHDAMYWYRQDPGQGLRLIYYSQIVNDFQKGDIAEGYSVSREKKESFPLTVTSAQKNPTAFYLCASSIVGRHMNTEAFFGQGTRLTVV.